This T cell receptor beta chain appears in the sequencing data of a study of vaccination effects on CD4 cells after COVID-19. V lost 5 bases and J lost 0; bases outside the gene matches: 6. Germline CDR1 is SEHNR and CDR2 is FQNEAQ (reference sequence). CDR3 length: 16 residues. A note on this clone: The antigen remains unidentified.

In the ViraFEST assay, antigen-specific CD4+ clonotypes were identified by expansion after peptide-pool stimulation. When around 10 days of culture had elapsed, CD4+ T cells were isolated. The individual was infected with SARS-CoV-2 between March and December 2020, as confirmed by PCR. Researchers swapped half the medium for IL-2 medium on both days 3 and 7. Profiling relied on immunoSEQ multiplex PCR, and the TCRdb table lists in-frame clones only, not all of them. In the table there are around 40,000 clones, approximately 70% of which are singletons. This TCR was sampled from a human donor who had a prior SARS-CoV-2 infection. The sample in question was CD4+ T cells from PBMCs cultured with a peptide pool, obtained before COVID-19 vaccination. The chain couples TRBV7-9 to TRBJ1-3; TRBD1 matches 8 bases. The CDR3, as DNA: TGTGCCAGCAGCGAAAGACAGGGGTTCTCTGGAAACACCATATATTTT. This encodes CASSERQGFSGNTIYF.